These T cell receptor beta chains were read from a single sample in a study of shared clonotypes between healthy human individuals. Data came from immunoSEQ multiplex PCR; TCRdb stores just in-frame clones and leaves some out. The sample holds roughly 2.5 million clones; approximately 90% are singletons and the top ten take roughly 0.15%. The specimen sequenced was naive CD4+ T cells sorted from blood. These receptors originate from a man in his late teens or twenties in good health. The CDR3 runs from the conserved cysteine through the conserved F or W. The order of the fields is V gene, J gene, clone size, D gene, CDR3 protein, CDR3 DNA. A D gene is named only where the DNA matches it firmly. Clone size is stated in some rows and not others, as once, few, many or a class when expanded.

TRBV5-6	TRBJ2-1	-	TRBD2	CASSLPPGLAFEQFF	TGTGCCAGCAGCTTACCACCGGGACTAGCGTTTGAGCAGTTCTTC
TRBV4-3	TRBJ2-3	-	-	CASSQDGTDTQYF	TGCGCCAGCAGCCAAGACGGCACAGATACGCAGTATTTT
TRBV7-9	TRBJ1-1	-	-	CASSIAEGEGTEAFF	TGTGCCAGCAGCATAGCAGAGGGTGAGGGCACTGAAGCTTTCTTT
TRBV15	TRBJ2-3	-	TRBD1	CAIQGANTDTQYF	TGTGCCATCCAGGGGGCGAACACAGATACGCAGTATTTT
TRBV18	TRBJ2-2	-	-	CASSPPGVTGELFF	TGTGCCAGCTCACCCCCAGGGGTGACGGGGGAGCTGTTTTTT
TRBV7-9	TRBJ2-1	-	TRBD2	CASSSPGLAGEAIF	TGTGCCAGCAGCTCACCTGGACTAGCGGGGGAAGCGATCTTC
TRBV5-6	TRBJ2-5	-	TRBD2	CASSLAGLAGIQETQYF	TGTGCCAGCAGCTTGGCCGGACTAGCGGGTATCCAAGAGACCCAGTACTTC
TRBV6-6	TRBJ2-1	once	-	CASSYLNEQFF	TGTGCCAGCAGTTACTTGAATGAGCAGTTCTTC
TRBV5-6	TRBJ1-5	-	-	CASSLAGGARQPQHF	TGTGCCAGCAGCTTGGCAGGTGGGGCAAGGCAGCCCCAGCATTTT
TRBV21-1	TRBJ1-3	-	-	CASSKVPIHTIYF	TGTGCCAGCAGCAAAGTACCCATACACACCATATATTTT
TRBV9	TRBJ2-3	-	-	CASSGYVDTQYF	TGTGCCAGCAGCGGGTACGTGGATACGCAGTATTTT
TRBV5-6	TRBJ2-2	-	TRBD1	CASSSRDRGFNNGELFF	TGTGCCAGCAGCTCCCGGGACAGGGGCTTTAATAACGGGGAGCTGTTTTTT
TRBV28	TRBJ1-1	-	-	CASIGGASTEAFF	TGTGCCAGCATCGGGGGGGCATCCACTGAAGCTTTCTTT
TRBV5-1	TRBJ2-3	once	TRBD1	CASTGTANTDTQYF	TGCGCCAGCACCGGGACAGCTAACACAGATACGCAGTATTTT
TRBV2	TRBJ1-1	-	-	CASSEAGSNTEAFF	TGTGCCAGCAGTGAAGCTGGGTCGAACACTGAAGCTTTCTTT
TRBV4-1	TRBJ1-1	-	-	CASSQGGPGRGMGNTEAFF	TGCGCCAGCAGCCAAGGAGGCCCGGGACGGGGAATGGGGAACACTGAAGCTTTCTTT
TRBV14	TRBJ1-2	-	-	CASSQDVGVYGYTF	TGTGCCAGCAGCCAAGATGTGGGGGTCTATGGCTACACCTTC
TRBV5-6	TRBJ2-5	-	TRBD1	CASSWERGRAETQYF	TGTGCCAGCAGCTGGGAGAGGGGGCGGGCGGAGACCCAGTACTTC
TRBV30	TRBJ1-6	-	-	CAWNMLFSPLHF	TGTGCCTGGAATATGCTTTTTTCACCCCTCCACTTT
TRBV28	TRBJ2-5	-	TRBD1	CASSNPGQGEETQYF	TGTGCCAGCAGCAACCCTGGACAGGGTGAAGAGACCCAGTACTTC
TRBV9	TRBJ1-4	-	-	CASSVAGRVGEKLFF	TGTGCCAGCAGCGTAGCTGGGAGGGTTGGTGAAAAACTGTTTTTT
TRBV25-1	TRBJ1-6	-	TRBD1	CASSEGTGANSPLHF	TGTGCCAGCAGTGAAGGGACAGGGGCAAATTCACCCCTCCACTTT
TRBV6-1	TRBJ2-7	-	TRBD1	CASSQPGTGTHEQYF	TGTGCCAGCAGTCAACCCGGGACAGGGACGCACGAGCAGTACTTC
TRBV18	TRBJ1-2	-	-	CASSPPGVTLNYGYTF	TGTGCCAGCTCACCACCCGGGGTGACCCTCAACTATGGCTACACCTTC
TRBV10-1	TRBJ1-2	-	TRBD1	CASSERSAGGVQDYGYTF	TGCGCCAGCAGTGAGAGGTCCGCAGGGGGCGTCCAAGACTATGGCTACACCTTC
TRBV7-2	TRBJ2-1	-	-	CASSLASSAVFNEQFF	TGTGCCAGCAGCTTAGCGTCTAGCGCTGTGTTCAATGAGCAGTTCTTC
TRBV19	TRBJ1-5	-	-	CASSIDPGQTSFDQPQHF	TGTGCCAGTAGTATAGATCCCGGACAGACCAGCTTCGATCAGCCCCAGCATTTT
TRBV7-2	TRBJ2-3	-	-	CASSFLASADTQYF	TGTGCCAGCAGCTTCCTCGCGAGCGCAGATACGCAGTATTTT
TRBV7-2	TRBJ1-1	-	-	CASSFTARNTEAFF	TGTGCCAGCAGCTTTACGGCGAGGAACACTGAAGCTTTCTTT
TRBV11-3	TRBJ2-1	-	TRBD1	CASSLQGVTNEQFF	TGTGCCAGCAGCTTACAGGGGGTCACCAATGAGCAGTTCTTC
TRBV4-1	TRBJ2-2	-	TRBD2	CASRPRQVAGGSNTGELFF	TGCGCCAGCAGGCCAAGGCAGGTGGCGGGGGGCTCAAACACCGGGGAGCTGTTTTTT
TRBV5-1	TRBJ1-6	-	TRBD1	CASSLSGQGESPLHF	TGCGCCAGCAGCTTGTCGGGACAGGGAGAGTCACCCCTCCACTTT
TRBV28	TRBJ2-6	-	-	CASSNRYSGANVLTF	TGTGCCAGCAGCAACAGGTACTCTGGGGCCAACGTCCTGACTTTC
TRBV18	TRBJ1-5	-	-	CASSPQRTWEGQPQHF	TGTGCCAGCTCACCACAACGGACATGGGAAGGGCAGCCCCAGCATTTT
TRBV5-4	TRBJ2-1	-	TRBD2	CASSRGGSGSVDNEQFF	TGTGCCAGCAGCCGGGGGGGTAGCGGGAGTGTCGACAATGAGCAGTTCTTC
TRBV5-4	TRBJ1-1	-	-	CASSSGGWGNTEAFF	TGTGCCAGCAGCTCGGGCGGTTGGGGGAACACTGAAGCTTTCTTT
TRBV5-4	TRBJ1-2	-	-	CASSWGSKGGYTF	TGTGCCAGCAGCTGGGGGAGTAAGGGAGGCTACACCTTC